This T cell receptor beta chain was captured in a study of T cell responses to AZD1222 COVID-19 vaccine. About the study: It was second doses at about 4 or about 12 weeks that were pooled.

The CDR3 is made up of 14 amino acids. The germline gives CDR1 SGHVS, CDR2 FQNEAQ. J gave up 3 bases and V 2 bases, and 3 bases lay outside the gene matches. Study-wide findings and caveats: Spike as a whole was targeted by vaccine-associated CD4 TCRs, dominant at 160-218 and 743-854. The donors showed a predominance of white British ancestry and of females, with possible underestimation of clonal diversity. Baseline testing showed seropositivity in only a handful of AZD1222 recipients.

Produced via immunoSEQ multiplex PCR; TCRdb's table is partial and in-frame only. The sample lists some 58,000 clones; over 80% were seen once. A word on this clone: Its antigen remains unidentified.

Sample: peripheral blood, taken on day 0 of AZD1222 vaccination. The receptor comes from an adult in good health. This sequence joins TRBV7-8 and TRBJ2-7, with TRBD2 matching over 8 bases. CDR3 bases: TGTGCCAGCAGCTTACGACTAGCGAGCTACGAGCAGTACTTC. It codes for CASSLRLASYEQYF.